These T cell receptor beta chains were read from a single sample in a study of regulatory dendritic cells for organ transplantation. Libraries were prepared by immunoSEQ multiplex PCR; TCRdb keeps only in-frame clonotypes and omits some of them. The table records tens of thousands of clones, 90% to 95% of them present only once. Sequenced sample: naive CD8+ T cells from blood. The receptors were gathered from a human donor in good health. Each CDR3 is given with its conserved first and last residue. D genes are given only for firm matches. Clone size is stated in some rows and not others, as once, few, many or a class when expanded.

v_call	clone_size	d_call	j_call	cdr3_nt	cdr3_aa
TRBV7-3	-	-	TRBJ2-1	TGTGCCAGCAGCCCAATGCGATGGGGGCAAGAAGGCAATGAGCAGTTCTTC	CASSPMRWGQEGNEQFF
TRBV9	few	TRBD1	TRBJ1-4	TGTGCCAGCAGCGTAGGGACAGGGGAACTGTTTTTT	CASSVGTGELFF
TRBV19	-	-	TRBJ1-1	TGTGCCACTATTCCCCCTGGTATGGGAGAAGCTTTCTTT	CATIPPGMGEAFF
TRBV27	-	-	TRBJ2-2	TGTGCCATCGCTAGGGGGGCCCCCGGGGAGCTGTTTTTT	CAIARGAPGELFF
TRBV19	-	TRBD2	TRBJ2-7	TGTGCCAGTAGTATAGATGGCGAGCGGGAGCACTCCGAGCAGTACTTC	CASSIDGEREHSEQYF
TRBV27	-	-	TRBJ2-4	TGTGCCAGCAGTTTGAGCCAGCGGGAAAACATTCAGTACTTC	CASSLSQRENIQYF
TRBV7-9	-	-	TRBJ2-1	TGTGCCAGCAGCTCGGCAGGGGTCGCCTACAATGAGCAGTTCTTC	CASSSAGVAYNEQFF
TRBV6-6	once	-	TRBJ1-2	TGTGCCAGCAGTTACGCCGAACAGGGAGGGGGTGGCTACACCTTC	CASSYAEQGGGGYTF
TRBV7-8	-	TRBD2	TRBJ2-3	TGTGCCAGCAGTTTAGCGGGAGTAGCGGATACGCAGTATTTT	CASSLAGVADTQYF
TRBV27	-	-	TRBJ1-2	TGTGCCACCAGAGACCCGGGAGTTTTCTATGGCTACACCTTC	CATRDPGVFYGYTF
TRBV10-3	-	TRBD2	TRBJ2-7	TGTGCCATCAGTGAGTCTCGGTTGCGGGGGGGATCCTACGAGCAGTACTTC	CAISESRLRGGSYEQYF
TRBV5-6	few	-	TRBJ1-1	TGTGCCAGCAGCCCGGAGAGTTGGGGATTCAACACTGAAGCTTTCTTT	CASSPESWGFNTEAFF
TRBV9	-	-	TRBJ1-5	TGTGCCAGCAGCGAAGGAGATCAGCCCCAGCATTTT	CASSEGDQPQHF
TRBV7-7	-	-	TRBJ2-7	TGTGCTAGCAGCTTAAACTTGGGCAGCTCCTACGAGCAGTACTTC	CASSLNLGSSYEQYF
TRBV29-1	-	TRBD1	TRBJ1-1	TGCAGCGTTGAAGATTCGACAGGGGGCATGAATACTGAAGCTTTCTTT	CSVEDSTGGMNTEAFF
TRBV7-8	-	-	TRBJ1-1	TGTGCCAGCAGCTTAGGGCAAAACACTGAAGCTTTCTTT	CASSLGQNTEAFF
TRBV27	-	TRBD2	TRBJ2-3	TGTGCCAGCAGTTTCCGCGGGGGGATCACAGATACGCAGTATTTT	CASSFRGGITDTQYF
TRBV6-6	-	TRBD2	TRBJ2-7	TGTGCCAGCAGCCCGGGACTAGCCCCAGCACTCTACGAGCAGTACTTC	CASSPGLAPALYEQYF
TRBV7-9	-	-	TRBJ1-1	TGTGCCAGCAGCTCCCCGCCGGGAGCCAACACTGAAGCTTTCTTT	CASSSPPGANTEAFF
TRBV7-2	-	TRBD2	TRBJ2-3	TGTGCCAGCAGCTTCCGTGGGACTAGCGGCACAGATACGCAGTATTTT	CASSFRGTSGTDTQYF
TRBV7-9	-	TRBD1	TRBJ1-1	TGTGCCAGCAGCACCGGGACAGGGGCCGAGAACACTGAAGCTTTCTTT	CASSTGTGAENTEAFF